This TCR beta chain was recovered during a study of immune cell composition in non-small cell lung cancer. The repertoire was sequenced with immunoSEQ multiplex PCR; TCRdb's copy has only in-frame clones and lacks some. This sample has 4,000 to 5,000 clones, with about 80% found just once. DNA was extracted from unsorted cell suspensions stored frozen. The V and J ends lost 5 bases and 7 bases respectively, with 14 bases between them. This CDR3 spans 13 amino acids. Germline V gene data show CDR1 as SGHTA and CDR2 as FQGTGA. This sequence originates from a human donor with non-small cell lung cancer. The sequenced sample consisted of lung tumor tissue. The V call is TRBV7-3, the J call TRBJ1-2; D not certain. CDR3: CASSPGVGSGYTF. The CDR3 bases are TGTGCCAGCAGCCCCGGGGTTGGGTCTGGCTACACCTTC.